This paragraph reports one T cell receptor beta chain. This CDR3 has 15 residues. Trimming pared 0 bases from V and 2 bases from J, leaving 13 bases between. Germline V gene sequence: CDR1 SQVTM, CDR2 ANQGSEA. These data are taken from a study of blood T cell repertoires in COVID-19. Membership in each cohort depended on participant-reported clinical history. TCRdb keeps only in-frame clones here, not all; method: immunoSEQ multiplex PCR. The repertoire includes around 50,000 clones, about 72% of them detected once, and about 5.8% sits in the top ten. The clonotype originates from a woman aged 50 to 60 with acute COVID-19. The sequenced sample consisted of PBMCs or T cells enriched from blood (not recorded which). The chain has TRBV29-1 and TRBJ1-2; D may be TRBD1 (5 bases). The CDR3: CSVEDKRQGNYGYTF. The CDR3 coding sequence is TGCAGCGTTGAAGATAAGAGGCAGGGAAACTATGGCTACACCTTC.